The present entry profiles one TCR beta chain with its context. The target antigen is unknown. Germline lookup yields CDR1 SNHLY and CDR2 FYNNEI. The ends lost 5 bases at V and 5 bases at J; junction bases unmatched: 6. CDR3 length equals 15 residues. The data were obtained in a study of Tregs in tolerant kidney transplant recipients. Unstimulated Tregs (CD4+CD25+CD127-) and CD4+CD25- non-Tregs were sorted from PBMCs. TCRdb's table, derived via immunoSEQ multiplex PCR, lists solely in-frame clones and lacks some. The sample includes about 94,000 clones, roughly 93% of them seen just once. Notes on the study in general: Some patients' samples used different primers over time, so nucleotide sequences weren't comparable.

The clonotype was recovered from a human donor who received a combined kidney and bone marrow transplant. J is TRBJ2-1 and V is TRBV2; TRBD2 matches at 10 bases. The specimen comprised CD4+ T cells from blood, sampled before the transplant. This CDR3 reads CASSISGRVDNEQFF. CDR3 in DNA: TGTGCCAGCAGTATAAGCGGGAGGGTGGACAATGAGCAGTTCTTC.